A selection of T cell receptor beta chains follows, all from one sample in a study of cytomegalovirus exposure and HLA in healthy donors. This table comes from immunoSEQ multiplex PCR, and its TCRdb copy is limited to in-frame clones, with some not included. The table lists 280,000 or so clones, approximately 90% of them singletons. The sample was PBMCs. Receptors originate from a woman younger than 30 in good health and CMV-seronegative. CDR3s include the opening cysteine and the closing phenylalanine or tryptophan. The D gene is left open where the match is weak. Clone size is not always given. Where it is, it says once, few, many or a class for expanded clones.

>TRBJ1-1|once|TRBV5-3|.
TGTGCCAGAAGCTTGGCCAGTTTGAACACTGAAGCTTTCTTT
CARSLASLNTEAFF
>TRBJ2-3|.|TRBV6-5|.
TGTGCCAGCAGTTGGGGGCGGGGGACTAACACAGATACGCAGTATTTT
CASSWGRGTNTDTQYF
>TRBJ1-1|.|TRBV7-6|TRBD1
TGTGCCAGCAGCTTAGGGACAGGGGTGGTAACTGAAGCTTTCTTT
CASSLGTGVVTEAFF
>TRBJ2-7|.|TRBV6-1|TRBD2
TGTGCCAGCAGAAGGGGTCGCGGGGGAACCTACGAGCAGTACTTC
CASRRGRGGTYEQYF
>TRBJ1-1|.|TRBV7-2|.
TGTGCCAGCAGCTTTATGGGGTGGGGGCGATCCAACACTGAAGCTTTCTTT
CASSFMGWGRSNTEAFF
>TRBJ1-3|.|TRBV7-9|.
TGTGCCACGGGGTGGGCCTCTGGAAACACCATATATTTT
CATGWASGNTIYF
>TRBJ1-1|.|TRBV10-3|.
TGTGCCATCAGTGTGGGCAGCTATAACACTGAAGCTTTCTTT
CAISVGSYNTEAFF
>TRBJ2-7|.|TRBV27|.
TGTGCCAGCAGTTCAAGCTTTTATACCTACGAGCAGTACTTC
CASSSSFYTYEQYF
>TRBJ1-4|.|TRBV6-5|TRBD1
TGTGCCAGCAGCGTACAGGGGGCAACTAATGAAAAACTGTTTTTT
CASSVQGATNEKLFF
>TRBJ2-7|.|TRBV6-5|TRBD1
TGTGCCAGCAGTTACTCAGGGGGCTTGGACTCCTACGAGCAGTACTTC
CASSYSGGLDSYEQYF
>TRBJ2-3|.|TRBV5-1|.
TGCGCCAGCAGCTTGGACGCGGGGCTCAACACAGATACGCAGTATTTT
CASSLDAGLNTDTQYF
>TRBJ1-2|.|TRBV19|.
TGTGCCACTAGGGCAGGGGTTGGCTACACCTTC
CATRAGVGYTF
>TRBJ1-1|.|TRBV10-3|.
TGTGCCATCAGTGACCGAACATATACAGGGAACACTGAAGCTTTCTTT
CAISDRTYTGNTEAFF
>TRBJ1-1|.|TRBV6-1|.
TGTGCCAGCAGTGAGTTCAAGACAGGCAACACTGAAGCTTTCTTT
CASSEFKTGNTEAFF
>TRBJ2-7|.|TRBV30|TRBD1
TGTGCCTGGAGCTTGGCAGGGGGCTCGGGAGAGCAGTACTTC
CAWSLAGGSGEQYF
>TRBJ2-1|.|TRBV19|.
TGTGCCAGTAGTATAAGTCCCTCAGGGCCGAGCTCCTACAATGAGCAGTTCTTC
CASSISPSGPSSYNEQFF
>TRBJ2-1|once|TRBV19|.
TGTGCCAGTAGTATTTTCCCTAGCTCCTACAATGAGCAGTTCTTC
CASSIFPSSYNEQFF
>TRBJ2-5|.|TRBV19|TRBD1
TGTGCCAGTAGTATTGGGAGGAGACAGGGGCCGCGGGAGACCCAGTACTTC
CASSIGRRQGPRETQYF
>TRBJ2-5|.|TRBV10-3|TRBD2
TGTGCCATCCGGCGGGGGGGTAACCAAGAGACCCAGTACTTC
CAIRRGGNQETQYF
>TRBJ1-2|.|TRBV5-1|TRBD1
TGCGCCAGCAGCTTGGGAGACAGGGTGCCGGATGGCTACACCTTC
CASSLGDRVPDGYTF
>TRBJ1-2|few|TRBV19|TRBD1
TGTGCCAGTAGCCGTGGGGGACAGGGTGCCTATGGCTACACCTTC
CASSRGGQGAYGYTF
>TRBJ1-1|.|TRBV7-3|.
TGTGCCAGCAGCCTGTCCGGGAGGAACACTGAAGCTTTCTTT
CASSLSGRNTEAFF
>TRBJ2-7|.|TRBV10-3|TRBD1
TGTGCCATCAGCGGACAGGGGGGATACGAGCAGTACTTC
CAISGQGGYEQYF
>TRBJ2-5|.|TRBV12-5|.
TGTGCTAGTGGTTTGGTACTTGGCGGGCTCGAGACCCAGTACTTC
CASGLVLGGLETQYF
>TRBJ2-7|.|TRBV7-6|TRBD2
TGTGCCAGCAGCTTAGCGGGGGGGGCCTACGAGCAGTACTTC
CASSLAGGAYEQYF
>TRBJ2-7|.|TRBV7-8|.
TGTGCCAGCAGCACTACAGGGAACGAGCAGTACTTC
CASSTTGNEQYF
>TRBJ1-3|.|TRBV18|.
TGTGCCAGCTCACCACTTGGTACAGCAACTGGAAACACCATATATTTT
CASSPLGTATGNTIYF
>TRBJ2-3|.|TRBV6-6|TRBD2
TGTGCCAGCAGTTACGACGGGGGGGTGGAAGGTACGCAGTATTTT
CASSYDGGVEGTQYF
>TRBJ2-5|.|TRBV5-1|.
TGCGCCAGCAGCTTGGGGAGCCAAGAGACCCAGTACTTC
CASSLGSQETQYF
>TRBJ1-6|.|TRBV2|TRBD1
TGTGCCAGCAGTGCAGGGGGCAAGTATAATTCACCCCTCCACTTT
CASSAGGKYNSPLHF
>TRBJ1-1|.|TRBV28|.
TGTGCCAGCAGTTTGATGAGAGGCAGGGACACTGAAGCTTTCTTT
CASSLMRGRDTEAFF
>TRBJ1-2|.|TRBV5-1|.
TGCGCCAGCAGCTTGGCGGGGGACGGCTACACCTTC
CASSLAGDGYTF
>TRBJ2-7|.|TRBV27|TRBD2
TGTGCCAGCAGCTCGATTCCGGGACTAGCGGGGGGATACTCCTACGAGCAGTACTTC
CASSSIPGLAGGYSYEQYF
>TRBJ2-7|once|TRBV5-4|TRBD2
TGTGCCAGCAGCTTGGAATCTAGCGGACCCTACGAGCAGTACTTC
CASSLESSGPYEQYF
>TRBJ2-5|.|TRBV10-3|.
TGTGCCATCGCTCAGCGAGGGGAGACCCAGTACTTC
CAIAQRGETQYF
>TRBJ2-2|.|TRBV6-5|TRBD1
TGTGCCAGCACCGGACAGGGGTGGAACACCGGGGAGCTGTTTTTT
CASTGQGWNTGELFF
>TRBJ1-1|.|TRBV9|TRBD1
TGTGCCAGCAGACCCCGACAGGGCCATATTGAAGCTTTCTTT
CASRPRQGHIEAFF
>TRBJ2-5|.|TRBV7-9|TRBD2
TGTGCCAGCAGGCCCCGTGTGGTGGGGGGGTACCAAGAGACCCAGTACTTC
CASRPRVVGGYQETQYF
>TRBJ1-4|.|TRBV27|.
TGTGCCAGCAGTGAAGGGGATTGGGAAGAAAAACTGTTTTTT
CASSEGDWEEKLFF
>TRBJ1-4|.|TRBV4-2|.
TGTGCCAGCAGCCAAGAGGCCAGGGATAATGAAAAACTGTTTTTT
CASSQEARDNEKLFF
>TRBJ1-2|once|TRBV9|.
TGTGCCAGCAGCGACCCTTCGGGGGGGCTCTATGGCTACACCTTC
CASSDPSGGLYGYTF
>TRBJ2-2|.|TRBV18|.
TGTGCCAGCTCACCGTGGGGGACTGATGGCACCGGGGAGCTGTTTTTT
CASSPWGTDGTGELFF
>TRBJ1-2|.|TRBV7-2|TRBD1
TGTGCCAGCACCCCCAGGGCAGGGGGCTATAGTGGCTATGGCTACACCTTC
CASTPRAGGYSGYGYTF
>TRBJ2-1|.|TRBV9|TRBD2
TGTGCCAGCAGCGTAGAGGCGGGGGGCCGGGTTGAGCAGTTCTTC
CASSVEAGGRVEQFF
>TRBJ2-7|once|TRBV5-1|.
TGCGCCAGCAGCTTGGACAGGGCCTACGAGCAGTACTTC
CASSLDRAYEQYF
>TRBJ2-7|.|TRBV7-8|TRBD1
TGTGCCAGCAGCTGGGACAGGGGAGGCGAGCAGTACTTC
CASSWDRGGEQYF
>TRBJ2-3|.|TRBV7-3|TRBD2
TGTGCCAGCAGCCTTAGCGGGGGGGCCACAGATACGCAGTATTTT
CASSLSGGATDTQYF
>TRBJ2-3|.|TRBV14|.
TGTGCCAGCAGCCGTCTAGATCCCACAGATACGCAGTATTTT
CASSRLDPTDTQYF